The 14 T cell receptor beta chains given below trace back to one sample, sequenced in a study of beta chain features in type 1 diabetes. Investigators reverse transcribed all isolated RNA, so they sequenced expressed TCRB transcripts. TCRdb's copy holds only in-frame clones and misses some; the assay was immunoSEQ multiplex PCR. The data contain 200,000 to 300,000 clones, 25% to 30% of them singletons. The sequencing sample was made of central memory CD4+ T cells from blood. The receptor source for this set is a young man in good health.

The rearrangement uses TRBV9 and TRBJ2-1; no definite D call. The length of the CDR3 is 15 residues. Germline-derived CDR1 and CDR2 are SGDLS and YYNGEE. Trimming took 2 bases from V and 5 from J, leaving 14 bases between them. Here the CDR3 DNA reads TGTGCCAGCAGCGTGATGGGAACATTAAACAATGAGCAGTTCTTC. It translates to CASSVMGTLNNEQFF.

For the CDR3, the DNA is TGTGCCAGCAGTTTTCTGGGGGGCCTCGAGCAGTACTTC. The encoded protein is CASSFLGGLEQYF. The rearrangement joins TRBV27 to TRBJ2-7, with D perhaps assigned TRBD1 or TRBD2 (6 bases each). V lost 3 bases and J 6 bases, leaving 12 bases between the germline ends. In germline, CDR1 is MNHEY, CDR2 SMNVEV (reference sequence). CDR3 length: 13 residues.

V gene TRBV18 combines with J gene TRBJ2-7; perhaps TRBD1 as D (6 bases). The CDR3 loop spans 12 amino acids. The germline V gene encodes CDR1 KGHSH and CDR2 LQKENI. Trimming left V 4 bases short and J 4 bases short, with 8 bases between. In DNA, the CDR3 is TGTGCCAGCTCACAGGGGGTTTACGAGCAGTACTTC. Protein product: CASSQGVYEQYF.

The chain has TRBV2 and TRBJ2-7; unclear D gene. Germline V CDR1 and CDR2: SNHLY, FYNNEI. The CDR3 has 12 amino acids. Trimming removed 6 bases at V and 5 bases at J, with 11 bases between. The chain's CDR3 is CASRFQTHEQYF. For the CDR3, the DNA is TGTGCCAGCAGGTTTCAGACCCACGAGCAGTACTTC. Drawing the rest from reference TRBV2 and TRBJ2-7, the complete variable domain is EPEVTQTPSHQVTQMGQEVILRCVPISNHLYFYWYRQILGQKVEFLVSFYNNEISEKSEIFDDQFSVERPDGSNFTLKIRSTKLEDSAMYFCASRFQTHEQYFGPGTRLTVT.

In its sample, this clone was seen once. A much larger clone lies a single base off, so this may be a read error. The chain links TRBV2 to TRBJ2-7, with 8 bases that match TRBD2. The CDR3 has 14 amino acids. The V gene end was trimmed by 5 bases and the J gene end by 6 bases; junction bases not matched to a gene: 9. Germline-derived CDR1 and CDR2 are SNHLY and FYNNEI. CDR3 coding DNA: TGTGCCAGCAGTCAGGCTAGCGGGCTCATCGAGCAGTACTTC. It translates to CASSQASGLIEQYF.

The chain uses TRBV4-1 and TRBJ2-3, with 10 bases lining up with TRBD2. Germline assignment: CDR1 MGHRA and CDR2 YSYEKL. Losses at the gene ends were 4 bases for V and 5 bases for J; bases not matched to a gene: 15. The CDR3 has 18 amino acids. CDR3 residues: CASSLPKVPAGGKDTQYF. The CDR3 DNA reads TGCGCCAGCAGCCTCCCGAAGGTTCCAGCGGGGGGGAAAGATACGCAGTATTTT.

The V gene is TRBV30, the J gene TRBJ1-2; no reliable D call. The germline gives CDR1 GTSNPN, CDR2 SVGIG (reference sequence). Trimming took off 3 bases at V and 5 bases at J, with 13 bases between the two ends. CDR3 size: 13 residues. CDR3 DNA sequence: TGTGCCTGGAGATACCTACCTGGGTATGGCTACACCTTC. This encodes CAWRYLPGYGYTF.

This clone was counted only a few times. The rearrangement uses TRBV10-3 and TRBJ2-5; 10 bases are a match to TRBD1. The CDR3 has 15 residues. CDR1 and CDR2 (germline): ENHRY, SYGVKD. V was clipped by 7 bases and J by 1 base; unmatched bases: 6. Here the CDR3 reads CAITAGTGAQETQYF. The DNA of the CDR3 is TGTGCCATCACCGCCGGGACAGGGGCCCAAGAGACCCAGTACTTC.

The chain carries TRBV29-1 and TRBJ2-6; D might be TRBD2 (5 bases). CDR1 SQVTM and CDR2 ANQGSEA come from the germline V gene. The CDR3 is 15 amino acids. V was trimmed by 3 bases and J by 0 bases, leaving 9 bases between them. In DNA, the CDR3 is TGCAGCGTTGAGAGGGCGGACTCTGGGGCCAACGTCCTGACTTTC. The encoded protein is CSVERADSGANVLTF.

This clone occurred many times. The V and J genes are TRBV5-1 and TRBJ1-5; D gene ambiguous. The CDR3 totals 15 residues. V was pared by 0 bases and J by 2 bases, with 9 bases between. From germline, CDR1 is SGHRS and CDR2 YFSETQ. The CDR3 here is CASSLDSGGNQPQHF. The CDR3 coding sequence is TGCGCCAGCAGCTTGGATTCGGGTGGCAATCAGCCCCAGCATTTT.

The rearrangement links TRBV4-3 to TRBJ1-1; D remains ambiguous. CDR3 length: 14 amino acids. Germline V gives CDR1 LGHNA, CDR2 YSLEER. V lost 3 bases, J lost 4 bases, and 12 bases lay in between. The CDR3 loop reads CASSQVGKATEAFF. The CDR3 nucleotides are TGCGCCAGCAGCCAGGTTGGTAAGGCCACTGAAGCTTTCTTT.

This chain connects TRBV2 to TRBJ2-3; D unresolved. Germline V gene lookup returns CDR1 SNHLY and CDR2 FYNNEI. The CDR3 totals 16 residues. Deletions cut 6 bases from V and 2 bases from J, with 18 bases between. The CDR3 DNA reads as TGTGCCAGCAGCGGACCCCAGTGGGGATACACAGATACGCAGTATTTT. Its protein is CASSGPQWGYTDTQYF.

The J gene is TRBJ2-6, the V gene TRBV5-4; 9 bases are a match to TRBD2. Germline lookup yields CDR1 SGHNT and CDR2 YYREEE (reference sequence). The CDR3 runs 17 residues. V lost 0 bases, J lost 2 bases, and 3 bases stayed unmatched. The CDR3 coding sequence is TGTGCCAGCAGCTTGGCGTTAGCGGGAGCTGGGGCCAACGTCCTGACTTTC. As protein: CASSLALAGAGANVLTF.

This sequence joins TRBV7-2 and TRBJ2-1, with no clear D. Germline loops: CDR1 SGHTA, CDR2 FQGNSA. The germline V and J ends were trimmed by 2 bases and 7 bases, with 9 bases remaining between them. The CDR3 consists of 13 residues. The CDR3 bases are TGTGCCAGCAGCTTACTAGAATGGAATGAGCAGTTCTTC. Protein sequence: CASSLLEWNEQFF.